This TCR beta chain was documented in a study of blood T cell repertoires in COVID-19. This CDR3 has 14 residues. Germline CDR1 LGHDT, CDR2 YNNKEL (reference sequence). Trimming left V 2 bases short and J 1 base short, with 6 bases between. The repertoire was sequenced with immunoSEQ multiplex PCR; TCRdb's copy has only in-frame clones and lacks some. The sample contains 80,000 to 90,000 clones, approximately 87% of which appear only once. The sequenced material came from peripheral blood. The chain couples TRBV3-1 (or the pseudogene TRBV3-2) to TRBJ1-5; D is unclear. This clonotype was sampled from a woman in her seventies with acute or convalescent COVID-19. CDR3 DNA sequence: TGTGCCAGCAGCCAAACCAGAAGCAATCAGCCCCAGCATTTT. This sequence encodes CASSQTRSNQPQHF.